These T cell receptor beta chains were read from a single sample in a study of blood T cell repertoires in COVID-19. Only in-frame clones appear in the TCRdb table, and some are missing; sequencing was by immunoSEQ multiplex PCR. The sample has some 120,000 clones, 90% seen once. Sequencing input: peripheral blood. These receptors originate from a man in his 60s with COVID-19, enrolled during active disease. The conserved cysteine and the conserved F or W are not part of the CDR3 here. A D gene is named only where the DNA matches it firmly.

D gene,V gene,J gene,CDR3 protein
.,TRBV27,TRBJ2-7,ASRVTGGLGRETYEQY
TRBD1,TRBV7-3,TRBJ1-4,ASSLGTAATNEKLF
TRBD1,TRBV4-1,TRBJ1-1,ASSPRQGNTEAF
TRBD2,TRBV29-1,TRBJ2-2,SVRLAGTGELF
TRBD2,TRBV19,TRBJ2-1,ASTLSAGGAYNEQF
TRBD1,TRBV25-1,TRBJ1-1,ATVWVYGQGRAEAF
TRBD2,TRBV5-4,TRBJ2-7,ASSPPGGFGLYEQY
.,TRBV7-8,TRBJ2-1,ASSLVVGGTNLNEQF
.,TRBV7-3,TRBJ1-1,ASSLSEGSSEAF
TRBD2,TRBV9,TRBJ2-3,ASSVTSGADTQY
TRBD1,TRBV5-1,TRBJ2-5,ASSTDRGVETQY
TRBD1,TRBV27,TRBJ2-5,ASSSGTGGVETQY
.,TRBV5-1,TRBJ2-7,ASSLLLGGPREQY
TRBD2,TRBV5-1,TRBJ2-1,ASSLEAGGLDNEQF
TRBD1,TRBV4-1,TRBJ2-1,ASSQDRGQGGNEQF
.,TRBV6-2/TRBV6-3,TRBJ2-1,ASSRGSSYNEQF
TRBD1,TRBV11-3,TRBJ1-1,ASTQEQGMNTEAF
TRBD1,TRBV3-1/TRBV3-2,TRBJ1-2,ASSPRTGGNNYGYT
.,TRBV5-6,TRBJ2-7,ASSLGAGYEQY
TRBD1,TRBV30,TRBJ2-5,AWSSNRGETQY
.,TRBV19,TRBJ1-6,ASSIGAGWQSPLH
TRBD1,TRBV9,TRBJ1-1,ASSAAGGSTEAF
TRBD2,TRBV5-1,TRBJ2-4,ASSPVPGLAELAKNIQY